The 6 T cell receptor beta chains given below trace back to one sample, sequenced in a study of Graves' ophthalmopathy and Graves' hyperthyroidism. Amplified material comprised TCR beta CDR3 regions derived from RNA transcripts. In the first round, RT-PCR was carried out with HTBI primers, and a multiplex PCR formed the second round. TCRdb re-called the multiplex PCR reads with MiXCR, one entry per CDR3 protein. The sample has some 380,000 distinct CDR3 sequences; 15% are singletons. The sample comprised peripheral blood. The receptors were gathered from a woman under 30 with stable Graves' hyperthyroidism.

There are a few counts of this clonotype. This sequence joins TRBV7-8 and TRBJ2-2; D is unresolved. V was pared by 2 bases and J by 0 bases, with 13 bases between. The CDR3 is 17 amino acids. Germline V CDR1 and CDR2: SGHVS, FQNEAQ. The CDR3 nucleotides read TGTGCCAGCAGCTTATTTTTTGACATTGCGAACACCGGGGAGCTGTTTTTT. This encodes CASSLFFDIANTGELFF.

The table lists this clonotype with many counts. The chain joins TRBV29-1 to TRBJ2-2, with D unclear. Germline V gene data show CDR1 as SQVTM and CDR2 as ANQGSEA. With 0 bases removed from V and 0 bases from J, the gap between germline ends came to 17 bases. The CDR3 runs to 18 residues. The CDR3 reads CSVEDLIEHFPNTGELFF. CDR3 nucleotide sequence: TGCAGCGTTGAAGATCTTATCGAACACTTCCCGAACACCGGGGAGCTGTTTTTT.

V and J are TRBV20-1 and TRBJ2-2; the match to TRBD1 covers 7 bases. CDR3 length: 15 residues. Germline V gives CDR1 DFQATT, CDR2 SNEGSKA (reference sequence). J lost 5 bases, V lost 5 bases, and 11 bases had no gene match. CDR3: CSAVGRQGKTGELFF. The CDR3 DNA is TGCAGTGCTGTTGGGCGACAGGGTAAAACCGGGGAGCTGTTTTTT.

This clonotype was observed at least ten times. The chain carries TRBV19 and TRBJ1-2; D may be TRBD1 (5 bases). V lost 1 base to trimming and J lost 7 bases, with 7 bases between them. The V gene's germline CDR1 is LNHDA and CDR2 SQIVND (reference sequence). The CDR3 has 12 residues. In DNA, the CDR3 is TGTGCCAGTAGTATAGGCGGGGCTGGCTACACCTTC. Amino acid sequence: CASSIGGAGYTF.

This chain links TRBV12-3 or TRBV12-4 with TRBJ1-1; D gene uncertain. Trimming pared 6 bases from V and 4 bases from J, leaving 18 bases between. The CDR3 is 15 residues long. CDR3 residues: CASSPTSTGGTEAFF. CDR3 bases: TGTGCCAGCAGCCCAACCTCGACGGGAGGCACTGAAGCTTTCTTT.

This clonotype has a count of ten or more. CDR3 in DNA: TGTGCCAGCAGTTTCGGACAGTGGGGCAAAAACATTCAGTACTTC. Its translation: CASSFGQWGKNIQYF. The rearrangement links TRBV12-3 or TRBV12-4 to TRBJ2-4; weak D call: TRBD1 (6 bases). This CDR3 contains 15 residues. Trimming took off 3 bases at V and 3 bases at J, with 12 bases between the two ends.